The 21 T cell receptor beta chains in this list originate from one sample, sequenced in a study of T cell changes during pregnancy in multiple sclerosis (dated by TCRdb to the late 2010s). Receptors were amplified or captured by the immunoSEQ multiplex PCR assay. TCRdb stores this immuneACCESS table with in-frame sequences only. Part of the clones is absent; in the studies checked, under half of the shortfall reflects unresolved V genes, and no reason is known for the rest. The sample includes about 15,000 clones, with 84% observed a single time. The top ten clonotypes cover over 15% of the sample. The source material was CD8+ T cells from peripheral blood mononuclear cells, sampled in the third trimester of pregnancy. These receptors came from a female donor in good health, enrolled as a control in a pregnancy study.

This chain connects TRBV2 to TRBJ2-1, with D unclear. V lost 2 bases to trimming and J lost 5 bases, with 7 bases between them. The CDR3 sequence is 13 residues long. Germline V gene sequence: CDR1 SNHLY, CDR2 FYNNEI. CDR3 nucleotides: TGTGCCAGCAGTGAACCCCAGGACAATGAGCAGTTCTTC. Its translation is CASSEPQDNEQFF.

The chain is built from TRBV9 and TRBJ2-1; the D is unclear. V gave up 5 bases and J gave up 6 bases, with 9 bases separating them. This CDR3 has 12 amino acids. Germline assignment: CDR1 SGDLS and CDR2 YYNGEE. The CDR3 reads CASSRWSNEQFF. Here the CDR3 DNA reads TGTGCCAGCAGTCGGTGGAGCAATGAGCAGTTCTTC.

By share, this clone ranks as medium-sized. The gene calls are TRBV19 and TRBJ1-2; D ambiguous. There are 13 residues in the CDR3. Trimming removed 3 bases from V and 8 bases from J, with 13 bases in between. The germline V gene encodes CDR1 LNHDA and CDR2 SQIVND (reference sequence). The CDR3 coding sequence is TGTGCCAGTAGTATCTGGGTTACAGAGGGCTACACCTTC. Its protein product is CASSIWVTEGYTF.

The V and J genes are TRBV5-6 and TRBJ2-3, with 7 positions matching TRBD1. Germline values: CDR1 SGHDT, CDR2 YYEEEE. The junction had 3 bases not matched to a gene; V was cut back by 3 bases and J by 5 bases. The CDR3 totals 13 residues. CDR3 amino acids: CASSWDSGDTQYF. In DNA, the CDR3 is TGTGCCAGCAGCTGGGACAGCGGAGATACGCAGTATTTT.

J is TRBJ1-1 and V is TRBV30; D ambiguous. The CDR3 extends over 13 amino acids. Germline lookup yields CDR1 GTSNPN and CDR2 SVGIG (reference sequence). V was clipped by 1 base and J by 1 base, with 7 bases between them. The CDR3 protein is CAWSAEENTEAFF. As DNA, the CDR3 is TGTGCCTGGAGTGCCGAGGAGAACACTGAAGCTTTCTTT.

The CDR3 loop reads CASSPRAGQGDGSYGYTF. CDR3 DNA: TGTGCCAGCAGCCCTCGAGCGGGACAGGGGGATGGGAGCTATGGCTACACCTTC. The chain combines TRBV14 with TRBJ1-2; 11 positions match TRBD1. CDR3 length: 18 amino acids. Germline V gene data show CDR1 as SGHDN and CDR2 as FVKESK. The J segment lost 4 bases and the V segment lost 4 bases, leaving 14 bases of the junction unmatched.

The table lists this clone with a few counts. The chain recombines TRBV10-1 with TRBJ2-7, with TRBD2 matching 13 bases. There are 15 residues in the CDR3. V dropped 4 bases and J dropped 1; count of bases not matched to a gene: 1. CDR1 WNHNN and CDR2 SYGVQD come from the germline V gene (reference sequence). The CDR3 DNA reads TGCGCCAGCAGTGGGGGACTAGCGGGATCCTACGAGCAGTACTTC. Translated, it gives CASSGGLAGSYEQYF.

This clone has only a few counts. The chain has TRBV7-2 and TRBJ2-3; D not resolved. The CDR3 has 15 amino acids. Per the germline V gene, CDR1 is SGHTA and CDR2 is FQGNSA. Trimming removed 1 base at V and 6 bases at J, with 14 bases between. Here the CDR3 reads CASSLGPPHPDTQYF. The CDR3 coding sequence is TGTGCCAGCAGCTTAGGGCCCCCCCACCCGGATACGCAGTATTTT.

J is TRBJ1-2 and V is TRBV5-4; perhaps TRBD1 as D (6 bases). The CDR3 loop spans 14 amino acids. Germline V gene lookup returns CDR1 SGHNT and CDR2 YYREEE (reference sequence). Between the trimmed V and J ends, which lost 3 bases and 8 bases, there was a span of 17 bases. CDR3 sequence reads: CASSSPRGQEGYTF. For the CDR3, the DNA is TGTGCCAGCAGCTCGCCCAGGGGCCAGGAAGGCTACACCTTC.

The chain links TRBV5-6 to TRBJ1-5, with 8 bases matching TRBD1. V shed 4 bases and J 0 bases; nucleotides not matched to a gene: 9. CDR1 is SGHDT, CDR2 YYEEEE, per germline. The CDR3 has 17 amino acids. CDR3 loop: CASSQGTGVYSNQPQHF. For the CDR3, the DNA is TGTGCCAGCAGCCAAGGGACAGGCGTCTATAGCAATCAGCCCCAGCATTTT.

The gene calls are TRBV29-1 and TRBJ2-2, with TRBD2 matching over 10 bases. Per germline, CDR1 SQVTM and CDR2 ANQGSEA. This CDR3 has 17 amino acids. V lost 0 bases, J lost 1 base, and 5 bases stayed unmatched. The CDR3 nucleotides are TGCAGCGTTGAAGATCTCGGGACTAGCGAGAACACCGGGGAGCTGTTTTTT. Protein sequence: CSVEDLGTSENTGELFF.

The V and J genes are TRBV6-5 and TRBJ2-7, with D possibly TRBD1 on 5 matching bases. Germline-derived CDR1 and CDR2 are MNHEY and SVGAGI. Trimming took 1 base from V and 6 from J, leaving 13 bases between them. This CDR3 is 14 amino acids long. The DNA for the CDR3 is TGTGCCAGCAGTTACTACGATGGACACCTCGAGCAGTACTTC. This translates into CASSYYDGHLEQYF.

V gene TRBV4-1 combines with J gene TRBJ2-4; no firm D call. The CDR3 is 13 amino acids. CDR1 is MGHRA and CDR2 is YSYEKL in the germline V gene. V was shortened by 5 bases and J by 9 bases, with 14 bases between the two germline ends. The CDR3 loop is CASSVGYDSIQYF. The CDR3 DNA sequence: TGCGCCAGCAGCGTCGGTTACGATAGCATTCAGTACTTC.

The rearrangement joins TRBV7-2 to TRBJ1-6, with D possibly TRBD1 on 5 matching bases. V lost 1 base, J lost 10 bases, and 14 bases lay in between. The CDR3 is 15 residues long. CDR1 is SGHTA, CDR2 FQGNSA, per germline. CDR3 protein: CASSLGSGYRSPLHF. The CDR3 nucleotides are TGTGCCAGCAGCTTAGGGTCAGGGTATCGATCACCCCTCCACTTT.

The chain uses TRBV2 and TRBJ2-7; D may be TRBD1 (6 bases). V was clipped by 1 base and J by 0 bases, with 16 bases between them. Per germline, CDR1 SNHLY and CDR2 FYNNEI. The CDR3 extends over 17 amino acids. CDR3 DNA sequence: TGTGCCAGCAGTGAAGGTGAGGACAGTTCTAGCTCCTACGAGCAGTACTTC. This codes for CASSEGEDSSSSYEQYF.

The chain couples TRBV6-6 to TRBJ1-1; a possible D gene is TRBD1 (6 bases). The CDR3 is 15 amino acids. Germline V gives CDR1 MNHNY, CDR2 SVGAGI (reference sequence). V gave up 5 bases and J gave up 1 base, with 14 bases separating them. In nucleotides, the CDR3 is TGTGCCAGCAGTGAGACAGGAAGCAAGAACACTGAAGCTTTCTTT. This gives the protein CASSETGSKNTEAFF.

The chain recombines TRBV7-2 with TRBJ2-3, with unresolved D. Looked up from germline, CDR1 is SGHTA and CDR2 is FQGNSA. Trimming took off 5 bases at V and 3 bases at J, with 6 bases between the two ends. There are 12 residues in the CDR3. CDR3 amino acids: CASSLLTDTQYF. CDR3 DNA sequence: TGTGCCAGCAGCCTCCTAACAGATACGCAGTATTTT.

The genes are TRBV29-1 and TRBJ2-1, with 8 bases fitting TRBD1. CDR3 length: 13 residues. The V and J ends lost 8 bases and 4 bases, in that order; junction bases with no gene match: 7. Germline loops: CDR1 SQVTM, CDR2 ANQGSEA. The CDR3 is CSLQDRDYNEQFF. In DNA form, the CDR3 reads TGCAGCCTTCAGGACAGGGATTACAATGAGCAGTTCTTC.

The rearrangement links TRBV7-9 to TRBJ1-6, with 11 bases identical to TRBD1. The CDR3 is 16 residues long. Looked up from germline, CDR1 is SEHNR and CDR2 is FQNEAQ (reference sequence). Unmatched junction bases numbered 10, after V lost 7 bases and J lost 8 bases. The chain's CDR3 is CASIPDRDRGYSPLHF. CDR3 DNA: TGTGCCAGCATCCCAGACCGGGACAGGGGGTATTCACCCCTCCACTTT.

Concerning this clone: Other DNA sequences in this specimen translate into the identical CDR3. The chain joins TRBV7-9 to TRBJ2-7, with TRBD1 identical over 7 bases. The CDR3 has 12 amino acids. V was clipped by 6 bases and J by 4 bases; unmatched bases: 3. CDR1 is SEHNR and CDR2 is FQNEAQ in the germline V gene (reference sequence). CDR3 sequence reads: CASSSQGYEQYF. The CDR3 DNA follows: TGTGCCAGCAGTTCACAGGGGTACGAGCAGTACTTC.

J is TRBJ2-7 and V is TRBV13; 11 nucleotides match TRBD2. Losses at the gene ends were 6 bases for V and 4 bases for J; bases not matched to a gene: 11. The CDR3 is 16 amino acids. Germline CDR1 PRHDT, CDR2 FYEKMQ (reference sequence). CDR3 region: CASSEVRGTSGYEQYF. For the CDR3, the DNA is TGTGCCAGCAGTGAAGTTAGGGGGACTAGCGGATACGAGCAGTACTTC.